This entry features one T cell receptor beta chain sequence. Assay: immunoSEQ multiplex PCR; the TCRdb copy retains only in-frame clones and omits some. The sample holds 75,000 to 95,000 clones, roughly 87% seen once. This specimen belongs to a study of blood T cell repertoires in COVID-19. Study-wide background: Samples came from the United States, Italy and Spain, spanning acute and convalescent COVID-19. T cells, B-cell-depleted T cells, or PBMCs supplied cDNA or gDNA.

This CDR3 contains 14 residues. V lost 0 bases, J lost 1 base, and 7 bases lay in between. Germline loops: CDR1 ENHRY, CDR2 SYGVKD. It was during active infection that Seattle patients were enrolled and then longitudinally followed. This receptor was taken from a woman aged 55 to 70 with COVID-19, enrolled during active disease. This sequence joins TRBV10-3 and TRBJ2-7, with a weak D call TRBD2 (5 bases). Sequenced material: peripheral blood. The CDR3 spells CAISESTGSYEQYF. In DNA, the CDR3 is TGTGCCATCAGTGAGTCGACGGGGTCCTACGAGCAGTACTTC.